The clone carrying this T cell receptor beta chain has only a few counts. The germline V and J ends were trimmed by 0 bases and 4 bases, with 10 bases remaining between them. Germline V gene sequence: CDR1 LGHNA, CDR2 YSLEER. This CDR3 has 15 amino acids. This specimen belongs to a study of blood T cell repertoires in COVID-19. Study-wide background: T cells, B-cell-depleted T cells, or PBMCs supplied cDNA or gDNA.

Here immunoSEQ multiplex PCR was the method, and the copy in TCRdb shows in-frame clones only, minus some. Among about 70,000 clones listed, around 86% were seen once. The source is a woman aged 18-30 years with acute or convalescent COVID-19. J is TRBJ1-3 and V is TRBV4-3; D is uncertain. The sequencing sample was made of peripheral blood. The DNA for the CDR3 is TGCGCCAGCAGCCAAGACAGGCCGGCAGGAAACACCATATATTTT. Translation gives CASSQDRPAGNTIYF.